These 14 T cell receptor beta chains came from one sample sequenced in a study of blood T cell repertoires in COVID-19 (dated by TCRdb to the early 2020s). Library creation used the immunoSEQ multiplex PCR assay. TCRdb stores this immuneACCESS table with in-frame sequences only. Part of the clones is absent; in the studies checked, under half of the shortfall reflects unresolved V genes, and no reason is known for the rest. Within this sample are some 49,000 clones, with approximately 87% of them counted one time only. In total, the top ten clones hold 10% to 15% of the sample. Specimen: peripheral blood. The receptors stem from a human donor in a cohort sampled during active COVID-19.

This clone has only a few counts. V and J are TRBV4-1 and TRBJ1-2; D is undetermined. Germline V lookup: CDR1 MGHRA, CDR2 YSYEKL. Trimming removed 6 bases at V and 0 bases at J, with 11 bases between. The CDR3 is 14 residues long. CDR3 sequence (DNA): TGCGCCAGCAGGGAGTCATCCGCTAACTATGGCTACACCTTC. It translates to CASRESSANYGYTF.

A remark on this clone: The sample carries other DNA sequences with the same CDR3. V usage is TRBV25-1 and J usage is TRBJ1-2, with TRBD1 matching over 10 bases. The CDR3 extends over 15 amino acids. Germline CDR1 MGHDK, CDR2 SYGVNS. J lost 4 bases, V lost 1 base, and 3 bases had no gene match. DNA of the CDR3: TGTGCCAGCAGTGAATGGGACAGGGGAGGCTATGGCTACACCTTC. Translating gives CASSEWDRGGYGYTF.

The J gene is TRBJ1-2, the V gene TRBV13; perhaps TRBD1 as D (5 bases). CDR3 size: 13 residues. Trimming pared 5 bases from V and 8 bases from J, leaving 15 bases between. CDR1 and CDR2 from the germline V gene are PRHDT and FYEKMQ (reference sequence). The CDR3 coding sequence is TGTGCCAGCAGCGCCCGAGGGGCGGGAGGCTACACCTTC. Its protein is CASSARGAGGYTF.

V usage is TRBV19 and J usage is TRBJ1-1; no clear D. Deletions cut 1 base from V and 4 bases from J, with 10 bases between. CDR3 length equals 14 residues. CDR1 is LNHDA and CDR2 is SQIVND in the germline V gene (reference sequence). CDR3 DNA sequence: TGTGCCAGTAGTATAGTTTCAGGTGTCACTGAAGCTTTCTTT. This gives the protein CASSIVSGVTEAFF.

The gene calls are TRBV3-1 (or the pseudogene TRBV3-2) and TRBJ2-6, with D possibly matching TRBD2 (5 bases). Germline V gene lookup returns CDR1 LGHDT and CDR2 YNNKEL (reference sequence). This CDR3 comprises 16 residues. Between the trimmed V and J ends, which lost 5 bases and 1 base, there was a span of 12 bases. CDR3 amino acids: CASSRTRSSGANVLTF. The CDR3 bases are TGTGCCAGCAGCAGAACTAGGTCTTCTGGGGCCAACGTCCTGACTTTC.

The V call is TRBV4-1, the J call TRBJ1-1, with 7 bases aligning to TRBD1. V gave up 0 bases and J gave up 0 bases; unmatched junction bases: 7. The germline gives CDR1 MGHRA, CDR2 YSYEKL. The CDR3 runs 17 residues. CDR3 protein: CASSQDSPTGMNTEAFF. DNA for the CDR3: TGCGCCAGCAGCCAAGATAGCCCGACAGGGATGAACACTGAAGCTTTCTTT.

V is TRBV5-8 and J is TRBJ2-7, with a possible D match to TRBD1 (6 bases). Germline CDR1 SGHTS, CDR2 YDEGEE. The V and J ends lost 0 bases and 5 bases respectively, with 12 bases between them. This CDR3 has 14 amino acids. In nucleotides, the CDR3 is TGTGCCAGCAGCTTGGCCAGGGGATGGAACGAGCAGTACTTC. Protein product: CASSLARGWNEQYF.

CDR3 in DNA: TGCAGCGCCATGGAAGGGGAAGAGACCCAGTACTTC. This codes for CSAMEGEETQYF. V is TRBV29-1 and J is TRBJ2-5; TRBD1 is a possible D gene (5 bases). The CDR3 runs 12 residues. Germline V gene data show CDR1 as SQVTM and CDR2 as ANQGSEA. V gave up 7 bases and J gave up 3 bases, with 12 bases separating them.

This clone turned up a few times. The rearrangement joins TRBV6-6 to TRBJ1-3; D is unclear. V dropped 2 bases and J dropped 0 bases, with 8 bases sitting between them. The CDR3 runs to 15 residues. Germline values: CDR1 MNHNY, CDR2 SVGAGI (reference sequence). The CDR3 reads CASSYPRNSGNTIYF. The CDR3 DNA reads TGTGCCAGCAGTTACCCTAGAAACTCTGGAAACACCATATATTTT.

This chain links TRBV3-1 (or the pseudogene TRBV3-2) with TRBJ2-6, with a possible D match to TRBD1 (6 bases). Germline V lookup: CDR1 LGHDT, CDR2 YNNKEL (reference sequence). The CDR3 runs 16 residues. The germline V and J ends were trimmed by 2 bases and 3 bases, with 11 bases remaining between them. CDR3 loop: CASSQRQVHGANVLTF. DNA for the CDR3: TGTGCCAGCAGCCAACGACAGGTTCATGGGGCCAACGTCCTGACTTTC.

V and J are TRBV27 and TRBJ1-2; 9 bases fit TRBD1. V gave up 7 bases and J gave up 5 bases; unmatched junction bases: 14. The CDR3 sequence is 16 residues long. From germline, CDR1 is MNHEY and CDR2 SMNVEV (reference sequence). CDR3 bases: TGTGCCAGCATTAGGTGGGGCGGGGGACAGGGTTATGGCTACACCTTC. It encodes CASIRWGGGQGYGYTF.

The chain couples TRBV27 to TRBJ2-7, with D tentatively TRBD2 (6 bases). Germline CDR1 reads MNHEY; CDR2 reads SMNVEV (reference sequence). Trimming removed 4 bases at V and 0 bases at J, with 13 bases between. This CDR3 spans 15 amino acids. The chain's CDR3 is CASSSAGIRSYEQYF. CDR3 sequence (DNA): TGTGCCAGCAGTTCTGCGGGGATCCGCTCCTACGAGCAGTACTTC.

This chain connects TRBV4-2 to TRBJ1-4; TRBD1 matches at 10 bases. V lost 0 bases and J lost 8; bases outside the gene matches: 9. The germline V gene encodes CDR1 LGHNA and CDR2 YNFKEQ. This CDR3 region has 17 residues. The CDR3 DNA reads as TGTGCCAGCAGCCAAGATCATCCCGGGACAGGGGCGGAAAAACTGTTTTTT. Its protein product is CASSQDHPGTGAEKLFF.

V gene TRBV19 combines with J gene TRBJ2-7, with D unclear. Trimming removed 7 bases at V and 0 bases at J, with 13 bases between. This CDR3 is built from 14 residues. Germline CDR1 LNHDA, CDR2 SQIVND (reference sequence). CDR3 amino acids: CASKFQVSSYEQYF. CDR3 nucleotide sequence: TGTGCCAGTAAGTTCCAGGTCAGCTCCTACGAGCAGTACTTC.